The entry that follows covers one TCR beta chain sequence. This sample was taken from a study of response to subunit inactivated influenza vaccine. Germline values: CDR1 SGHVS, CDR2 FNYEAQ. CDR3 length equals 17 residues. Between the trimmed V and J ends, which lost 5 bases and 6 bases, there was a span of 25 bases. TCRdb itself ran the RT-PCR reads through MiXCR, one entry per CDR3 protein. This sample has about 570,000 distinct CDR3 sequences; roughly 12% occur once, and the top ten carry about 10%. The chain has TRBV7-6 and TRBJ1-1; D gene ambiguous. This clonotype originated in a man in his fifties who received an inactivated influenza vaccine. The sample was PBMCs from blood, taken on the day of vaccination. DNA for the CDR3: TGTGCCAGCAGCCGAACCTCCGTGACCCGGGTAAGGGCTGAAGCTTTCTTT. It encodes CASSRTSVTRVRAEAFF.